The clone carrying this T cell receptor (beta chain) was observed a handful of times. Germline lookup yields CDR1 MNHNY and CDR2 SVGAGI (reference sequence). V was clipped by 2 bases and J by 2 bases; unmatched bases: 6. This CDR3 is built from 16 residues. These data are taken from a study of early T cells in non-severe SARS-CoV-2 infection. As part of library construction, unique molecular identifiers were attached to individual cDNA molecules. Each CDR3 protein is one row after TCRdb ran MiXCR on the 5' RACE reads. The table has over 90,000 distinct CDR3 sequences, more than 10% seen once. This specimen was whole blood, taken at baseline. The source of this sequence is an adult who was a healthcare worker with PCR-confirmed SARS-CoV-2 infection or an uninfected control (not recorded which). V and J are TRBV6-6 and TRBJ2-1; 7 bases agree with TRBD1. CDR3 sequence (DNA): TGTGCCAGCAGTTACGTCGCCCAGGGGGCCTACAATGAGCAGTTCTTC. It translates to CASSYVAQGAYNEQFF.